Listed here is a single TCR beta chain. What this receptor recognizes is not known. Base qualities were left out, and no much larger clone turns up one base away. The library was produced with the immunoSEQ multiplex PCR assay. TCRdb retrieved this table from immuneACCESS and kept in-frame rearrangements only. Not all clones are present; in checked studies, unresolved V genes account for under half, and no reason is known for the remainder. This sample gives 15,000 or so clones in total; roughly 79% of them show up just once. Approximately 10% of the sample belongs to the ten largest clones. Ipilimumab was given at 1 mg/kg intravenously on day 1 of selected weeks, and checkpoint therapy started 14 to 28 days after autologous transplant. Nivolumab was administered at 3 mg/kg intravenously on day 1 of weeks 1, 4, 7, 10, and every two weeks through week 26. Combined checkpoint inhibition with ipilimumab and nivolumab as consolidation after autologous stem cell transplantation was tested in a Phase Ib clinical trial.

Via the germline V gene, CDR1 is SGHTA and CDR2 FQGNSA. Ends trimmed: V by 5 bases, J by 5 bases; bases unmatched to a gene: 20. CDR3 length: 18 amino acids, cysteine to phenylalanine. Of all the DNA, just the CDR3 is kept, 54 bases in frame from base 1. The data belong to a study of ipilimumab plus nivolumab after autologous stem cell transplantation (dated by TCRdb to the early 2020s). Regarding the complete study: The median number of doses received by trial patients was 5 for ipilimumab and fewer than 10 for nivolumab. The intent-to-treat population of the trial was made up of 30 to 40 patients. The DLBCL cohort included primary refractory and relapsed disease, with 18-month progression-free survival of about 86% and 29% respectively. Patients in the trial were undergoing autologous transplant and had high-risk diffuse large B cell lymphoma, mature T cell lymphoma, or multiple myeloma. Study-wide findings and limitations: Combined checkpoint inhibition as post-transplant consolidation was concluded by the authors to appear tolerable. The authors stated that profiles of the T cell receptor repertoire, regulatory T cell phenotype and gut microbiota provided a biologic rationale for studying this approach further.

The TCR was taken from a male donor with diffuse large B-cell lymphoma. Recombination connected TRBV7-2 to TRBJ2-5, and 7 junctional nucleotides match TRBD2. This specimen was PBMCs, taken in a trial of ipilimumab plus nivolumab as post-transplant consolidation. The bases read TGTGCCAGCAGCCCCCGACTAGGTCGAGGGAGGGTTCATGAGACCCAGTACTTC. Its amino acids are CASSPRLGRGRVHETQYF.